This paragraph reports one T cell receptor beta chain. Profiled with immunoSEQ multiplex PCR; TCRdb holds only in-frame clones, not every one. The sample shows some 92,000 clones, about 89% of them seen only once. The sample belongs to a study of T cell responses to AZD1222 COVID-19 vaccine. J lost 4 bases, V lost 2 bases, and 13 bases had no gene match. CDR1 and CDR2 from the germline V gene are MNHEY and SVGEGT. The CDR3 is 18 amino acids. The receptor comes from an adult in good health. V gene TRBV6-2 or TRBV6-3 combines with J gene TRBJ1-2, with TRBD1 matching 10 bases. The sequenced sample was peripheral blood, obtained on day 0 of AZD1222 vaccination. The CDR3 is CASSYPTSGTGASYGYTF. In DNA, the CDR3 is TGTGCCAGCAGTTACCCAACCTCCGGGACAGGGGCCTCCTATGGCTACACCTTC.